What follows are 4 T cell receptor beta chains derived from one specimen sequenced in a study of blood T cells in healthy people across ages. For the second PCR, which ran for about 7 to 11 cycles, a sample-barcoded 5' primer and a J-beta primer mix were used. MiXCR, applied by TCRdb to the 5' RACE reads, yields one record per CDR3 protein. The data show 1.6 million or so distinct CDR3 sequences, about 35% seen once. Sequencing was carried out using blood. The receptors here all came from a woman aged 25 to 39 in good health.

This clonotype was recorded a few times. V is TRBV5-1 and J is TRBJ2-5; D is unclear. The CDR3 runs to 12 residues. With 0 bases removed from V and 5 bases from J, the gap between germline ends came to 5 bases. Germline-derived CDR1 and CDR2 are SGHRS and YFSETQ. Here the CDR3 DNA reads TGCGCCAGCAGCTTGGGAGACGAGACCCAGTACTTC. Amino acid sequence: CASSLGDETQYF.

This rearrangement joins TRBV7-3 to TRBJ2-7; unclear D gene. Trimming took 4 bases from V and 2 from J, leaving 12 bases between them. Germline CDR1 is SGHTA and CDR2 is FQGTGA. The CDR3 loop spans 14 amino acids. This chain's CDR3 is CASSSGRFTYEQYF. The CDR3 nucleotides read TGTGCCAGCAGCTCCGGACGGTTCACCTACGAGCAGTACTTC.

This clonotype was counted only a few times. DNA of the CDR3: TGCGCCAGCAGCTCCACCGTCGGGACAGGGGACGAGCAGTACTTC. Its protein is CASSSTVGTGDEQYF. This chain joins TRBV10-1 and TRBJ2-7; TRBD1 matches 10 bases. Per the germline V gene, CDR1 is WNHNN and CDR2 is SYGVQD (reference sequence). There are 15 residues in the CDR3. The V gene end was trimmed by 6 bases and the J gene end by 5 bases; junction bases not matched to a gene: 10.

This clonotype was found a few times. The V and J genes are TRBV10-1 and TRBJ2-3; D might be TRBD2 (6 bases). Trimming shortened V by 8 bases and J by 0 bases, and 15 bases separated the two germline ends. This CDR3 is built from 15 residues. Germline loops: CDR1 WNHNN, CDR2 SYGVQD (reference sequence). The CDR3 here is CASHDEGTSTDTQYF. The DNA of the CDR3 is TGCGCCAGCCATGACGAGGGGACTAGCACAGATACGCAGTATTTT.